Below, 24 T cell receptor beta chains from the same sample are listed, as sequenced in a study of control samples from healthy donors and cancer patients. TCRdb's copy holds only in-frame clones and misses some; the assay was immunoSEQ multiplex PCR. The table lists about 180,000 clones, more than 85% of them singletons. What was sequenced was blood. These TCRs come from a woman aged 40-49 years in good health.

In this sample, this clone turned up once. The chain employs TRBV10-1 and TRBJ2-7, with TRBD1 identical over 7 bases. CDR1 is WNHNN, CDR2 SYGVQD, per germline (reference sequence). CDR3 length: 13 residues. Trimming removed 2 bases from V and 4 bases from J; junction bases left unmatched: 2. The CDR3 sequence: CASSEKTGYEQYF. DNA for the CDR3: TGCGCCAGCAGTGAGAAGACAGGGTACGAGCAGTACTTC.

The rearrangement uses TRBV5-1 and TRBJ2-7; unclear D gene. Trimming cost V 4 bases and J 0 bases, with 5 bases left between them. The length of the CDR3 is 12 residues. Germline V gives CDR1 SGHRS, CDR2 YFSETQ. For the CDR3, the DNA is TGCGCCAGCAGCCTCGTCTCCTACGAGCAGTACTTC. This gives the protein CASSLVSYEQYF.

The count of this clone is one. In nucleotides, the CDR3 is TGTGCCAGCAGCTTGGTGGGGGAGCAGTACTTC. The encoded protein is CASSLVGEQYF. The gene calls are TRBV5-6 and TRBJ2-7; D unresolved. The germline V gene has CDR1 SGHDT and CDR2 YYEEEE. Trimming removed 0 bases from V and 7 bases from J, with 5 bases in between. There are 11 residues in the CDR3.

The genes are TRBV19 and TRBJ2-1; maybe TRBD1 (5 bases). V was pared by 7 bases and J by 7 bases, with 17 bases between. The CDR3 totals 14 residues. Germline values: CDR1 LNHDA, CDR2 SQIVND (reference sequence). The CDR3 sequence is CASTPGQGQNEQFF. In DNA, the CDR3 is TGTGCCAGTACCCCGGGTCAGGGCCAAAATGAGCAGTTCTTC.

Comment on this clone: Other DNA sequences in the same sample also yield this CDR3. DNA for the CDR3: TGCGCCAGCAGCTTGGGACAGGGCTCAGATACGCAGTATTTT. It encodes CASSLGQGSDTQYF. This chain uses TRBV5-1 with TRBJ2-3; 7 nucleotides agree with TRBD1. The CDR3 is made up of 14 amino acids. The J segment lost 4 bases and the V segment lost 0 bases, leaving 2 bases of the junction unmatched. Per germline, CDR1 SGHRS and CDR2 YFSETQ.

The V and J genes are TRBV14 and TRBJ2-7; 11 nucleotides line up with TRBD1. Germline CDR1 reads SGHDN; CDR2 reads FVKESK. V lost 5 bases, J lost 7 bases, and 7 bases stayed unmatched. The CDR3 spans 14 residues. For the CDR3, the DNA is TGTGCCAGCAGCGGAGGACAGGGGGCGAGTGAGCAGTACTTC. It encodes CASSGGQGASEQYF.

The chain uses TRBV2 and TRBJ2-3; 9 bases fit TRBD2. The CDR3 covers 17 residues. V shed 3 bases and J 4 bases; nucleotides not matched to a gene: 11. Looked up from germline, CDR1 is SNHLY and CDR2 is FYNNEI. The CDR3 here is CASSDPWRGGSPDTQYF. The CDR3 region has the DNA TGTGCCAGCAGTGACCCCTGGCGGGGGGGAAGTCCAGATACGCAGTATTTT.

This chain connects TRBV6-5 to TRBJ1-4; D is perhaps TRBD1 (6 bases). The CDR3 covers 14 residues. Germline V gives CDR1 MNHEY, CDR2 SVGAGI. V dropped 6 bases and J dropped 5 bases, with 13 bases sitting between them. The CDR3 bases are TGTGCCAGCAGCCTGGGACAAACAAATGAAAAACTGTTTTTT. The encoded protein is CASSLGQTNEKLFF.

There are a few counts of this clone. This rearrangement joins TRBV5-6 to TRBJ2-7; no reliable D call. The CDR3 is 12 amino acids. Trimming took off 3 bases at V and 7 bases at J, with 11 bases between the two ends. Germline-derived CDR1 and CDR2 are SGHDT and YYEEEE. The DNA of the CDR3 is TGTGCCAGCAGCTGGGGTCTTTGGGAGCAGTACTTC. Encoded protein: CASSWGLWEQYF.

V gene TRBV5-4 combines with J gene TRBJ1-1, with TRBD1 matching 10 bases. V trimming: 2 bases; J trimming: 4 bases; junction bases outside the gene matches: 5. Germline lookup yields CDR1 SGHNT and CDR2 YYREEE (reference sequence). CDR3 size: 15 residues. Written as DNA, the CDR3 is TGTGCCAGCAGCTTTCCGGGACAGGGGAGCACTGAAGCTTTCTTT. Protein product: CASSFPGQGSTEAFF.

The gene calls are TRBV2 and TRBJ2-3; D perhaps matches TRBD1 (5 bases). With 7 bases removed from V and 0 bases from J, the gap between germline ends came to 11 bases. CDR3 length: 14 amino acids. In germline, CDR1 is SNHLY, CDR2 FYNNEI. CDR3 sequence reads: CASKDTGSTDTQYF. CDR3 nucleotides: TGTGCCAGCAAGGACACGGGTAGCACAGATACGCAGTATTTT.

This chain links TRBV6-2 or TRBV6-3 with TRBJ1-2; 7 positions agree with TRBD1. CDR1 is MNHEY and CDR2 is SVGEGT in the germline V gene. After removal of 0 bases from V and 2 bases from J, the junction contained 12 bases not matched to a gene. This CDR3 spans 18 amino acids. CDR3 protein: CASSYSFGRGIENYGYTF. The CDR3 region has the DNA TGTGCCAGCAGTTACTCGTTCGGCAGGGGGATTGAAAACTATGGCTACACCTTC.

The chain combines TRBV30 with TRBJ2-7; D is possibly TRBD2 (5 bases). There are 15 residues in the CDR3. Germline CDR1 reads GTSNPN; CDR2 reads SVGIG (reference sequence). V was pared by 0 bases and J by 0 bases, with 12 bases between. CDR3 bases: TGTGCCTGGAGTGTACATAGCGACTGCTCCTACGAGCAGTACTTC. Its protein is CAWSVHSDCSYEQYF.

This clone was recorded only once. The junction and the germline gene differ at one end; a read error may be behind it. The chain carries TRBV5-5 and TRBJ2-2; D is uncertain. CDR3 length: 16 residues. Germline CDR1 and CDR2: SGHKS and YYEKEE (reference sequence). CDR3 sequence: CASSFRPQANSGELFF. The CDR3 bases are TGTGCCAGCAGCTTCCGTCCTCAGGCGAACTCCGGGGAGCTGTTTTTT.

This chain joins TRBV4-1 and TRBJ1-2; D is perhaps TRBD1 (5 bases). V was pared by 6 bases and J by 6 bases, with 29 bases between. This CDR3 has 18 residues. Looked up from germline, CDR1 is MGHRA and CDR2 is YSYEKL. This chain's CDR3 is CASRLVPGAGKKEDGYTF. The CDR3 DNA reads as TGCGCCAGCAGACTCGTTCCCGGGGCAGGGAAAAAAGAGGATGGCTACACCTTC.

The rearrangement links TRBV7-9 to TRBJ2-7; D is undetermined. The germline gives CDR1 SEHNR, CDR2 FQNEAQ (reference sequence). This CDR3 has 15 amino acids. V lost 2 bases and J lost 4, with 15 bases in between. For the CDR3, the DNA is TGTGCCAGCAGCTTACCTGATTACTCGGCGTACGAGCAGTACTTC. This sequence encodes CASSLPDYSAYEQYF.

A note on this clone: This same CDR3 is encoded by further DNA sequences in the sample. Here the CDR3 DNA reads TGTGCCAGCAGCACGGGCCTGAACACTGAAGCTTTCTTT. Its protein is CASSTGLNTEAFF. The J gene is TRBJ1-1, the V gene TRBV6-5; D not resolved. V was cut by 6 bases and J by 0 bases, with 8 bases left in between. Germline CDR1 reads MNHEY; CDR2 reads SVGAGI. The CDR3 runs to 13 residues.

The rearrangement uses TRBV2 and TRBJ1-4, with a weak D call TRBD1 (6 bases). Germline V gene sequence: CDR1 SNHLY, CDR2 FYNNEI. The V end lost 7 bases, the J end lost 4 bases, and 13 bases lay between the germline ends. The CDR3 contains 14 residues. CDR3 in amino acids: CASIPGGHNEKLFF. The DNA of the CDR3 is TGTGCCAGCATCCCCGGGGGCCATAATGAAAAACTGTTTTTT.

CDR3 DNA: TGTGCCAGCAGTTACTTTGGCACCGCAAATAATCAGCCCCAGCATTTT. Protein product: CASSYFGTANNQPQHF. The chain combines TRBV6-2 or TRBV6-3 with TRBJ1-5; D is undetermined. The CDR3 totals 16 residues. Germline assignment: CDR1 MNHEY and CDR2 SVGEGT. With 1 base removed from V and 4 bases from J, the gap between germline ends came to 14 bases.

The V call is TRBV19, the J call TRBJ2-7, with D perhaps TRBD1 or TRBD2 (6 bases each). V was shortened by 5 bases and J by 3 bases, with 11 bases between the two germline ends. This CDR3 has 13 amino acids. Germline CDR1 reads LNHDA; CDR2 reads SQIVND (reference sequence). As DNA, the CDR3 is TGTGCCAGTAGTCCGGGGGCGGGCTACGAGCAGTACTTC. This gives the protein CASSPGAGYEQYF.

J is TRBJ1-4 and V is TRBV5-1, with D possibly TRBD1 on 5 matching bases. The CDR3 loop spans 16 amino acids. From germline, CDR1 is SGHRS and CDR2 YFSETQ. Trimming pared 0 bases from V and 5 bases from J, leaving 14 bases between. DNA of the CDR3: TGCGCCAGCAGCTTGGTGGGGTTGAGGGGAAATGAAAAACTGTTTTTT. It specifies CASSLVGLRGNEKLFF. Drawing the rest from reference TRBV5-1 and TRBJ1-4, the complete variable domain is KAGVTQTPRYLIKTRGQQVTLSCSPISGHRSVSWYQQTPGQGLQFLFEYFSETQRNKGNFPGRFSGRQFSNSRSEMNVSTLELGDSALYLCASSLVGLRGNEKLFFGSGTQLSVL.

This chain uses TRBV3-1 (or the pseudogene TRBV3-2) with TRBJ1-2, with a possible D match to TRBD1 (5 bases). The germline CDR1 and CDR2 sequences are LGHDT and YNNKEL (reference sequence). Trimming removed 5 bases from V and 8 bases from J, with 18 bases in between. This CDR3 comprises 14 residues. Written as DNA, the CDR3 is TGTGCCAGCAGCTTCCGGGACTCTGGAGTGGGCTACACCTTC. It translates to CASSFRDSGVGYTF.

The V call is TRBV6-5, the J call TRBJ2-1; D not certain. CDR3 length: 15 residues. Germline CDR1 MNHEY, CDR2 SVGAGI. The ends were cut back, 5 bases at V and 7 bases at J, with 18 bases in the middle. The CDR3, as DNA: TGTGCCAGCAGTAAAATGAGTAAGGTCGGGAATGAGCAGTTCTTC. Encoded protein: CASSKMSKVGNEQFF.

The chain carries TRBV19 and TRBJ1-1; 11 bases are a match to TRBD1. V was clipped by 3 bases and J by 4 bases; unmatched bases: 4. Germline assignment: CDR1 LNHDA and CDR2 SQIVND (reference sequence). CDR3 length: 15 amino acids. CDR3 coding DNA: TGTGCCAGTAGTATCCTGGGACAGGGGGGCACTGAAGCTTTCTTT. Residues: CASSILGQGGTEAFF.